This TCR beta chain was identified in a study of cytomegalovirus exposure and HLA in healthy donors. Turning to this clone: Its antigen is still unknown.

Study outcomes and limitations: Confirmation in vitro established that a few CMV-associated chains were specific for CMV antigens. Accurate predictions that matched the HLA-A and HLA-B alleles of most subjects were reportedly made from TCR beta sequences. When analyzed later, a missense DCLRE1C variant was found to be linked to TCR beta V- and J-gene trimming.

The PCR had 60 Vbeta and 13 Jbeta primers. Only in-frame clones appear in the TCRdb table, and some are missing; sequencing was by immunoSEQ multiplex PCR. The profile shows about 160,000 clones, approximately 78% of them singletons. The germline gives CDR1 SQVTM, CDR2 ANQGSEA. Trimming took 6 bases from V and 5 from J; bases not matched to a gene: 7. There are 14 residues in the CDR3. Sequences were obtained from PBMCs. The sequence derives from a girl under 10 years old in good health and CMV-seropositive. V usage is TRBV29-1 and J usage is TRBJ2-7; 13 bases fit TRBD2. The CDR3 loop is CSVGGGLAGNEQYF. The CDR3, as DNA: TGCAGCGTGGGGGGGGGACTAGCGGGAAACGAGCAGTACTTC.